Presented here are 32 T cell receptor beta chains from one specimen sequenced in a study of cytomegalovirus exposure and HLA in healthy donors. Primers included in the PCR were 60 Vbeta and 13 Jbeta primers. Measured with immunoSEQ multiplex PCR; TCRdb has only the in-frame clones, and not every one. Of 150,000 to 200,000 clones listed, 82% are singletons. The specimen sequenced was PBMCs. The receptor set was obtained from a woman aged 18-30 years in good health and CMV-seronegative.

Only one count was recorded for this clone. V and J are TRBV27 and TRBJ2-7; possibly TRBD2 for D (6 bases). This CDR3 comprises 15 residues. CDR1 and CDR2 (germline): MNHEY, SMNVEV (reference sequence). V was clipped by 5 bases and J by 4 bases, with 18 bases between them. For the CDR3, the DNA is TGTGCCAGCAGTGATACCGCGGCGGGACGATACGAGCAGTACTTC. Amino acids: CASSDTAAGRYEQYF.

This chain uses TRBV27 with TRBJ2-7, with 10 bases lining up with TRBD2. J gave up 4 bases and V 2 bases, and 5 bases lay outside the gene matches. This CDR3 region has 15 residues. Germline CDR1 reads MNHEY; CDR2 reads SMNVEV (reference sequence). The CDR3 is CASSLATSGAYEQYF. The CDR3 DNA is TGTGCCAGCAGTTTAGCTACTAGCGGGGCTTACGAGCAGTACTTC.

The chain uses TRBV5-1 and TRBJ2-5, with 8 bases lining up with TRBD1. The CDR3 loop spans 14 amino acids. The V and J ends lost 6 bases and 3 bases, in that order; junction bases with no gene match: 7. Germline V CDR1 and CDR2: SGHRS, YFSETQ. CDR3 in amino acids: CASNGGQGEETQYF. The DNA for the CDR3 is TGCGCCAGCAACGGCGGACAGGGTGAAGAGACCCAGTACTTC.

Worth noting for this clone: One junction end disagrees with the germline gene, perhaps due to a read error. The rearrangement links TRBV7-2 to TRBJ2-7; D gene unclear. CDR1 is SGHTA and CDR2 is FQGNSA in the germline V gene. This CDR3 is 11 amino acids long. CDR3 bases: TGTGCCAGCAGCCCCTCCCACGAGCAGTACTTC. Its translation: CASSPSHEQYF.

This sequence joins TRBV7-9 and TRBJ1-1, with D possibly being TRBD1 (5 bases). CDR3 size: 15 residues. CDR1 is SEHNR and CDR2 is FQNEAQ in the germline V gene (reference sequence). V lost 7 bases and J lost 6, with 21 bases in between. The CDR3 DNA sequence: TGTGCCAGCACCCCATGGGCCCAGGGCACCGCTGAAGCTTTCTTT. As protein: CASTPWAQGTAEAFF.

The rearrangement joins TRBV7-6 to TRBJ2-1, with TRBD2 matching 12 bases. The germline V gene encodes CDR1 SGHVS and CDR2 FNYEAQ. The V segment lost 5 bases and the J segment 8 bases; nucleotides outside the gene matches: 19. The length of the CDR3 is 19 residues. CDR3 sequence reads: CASSPRQGLSSGRGDEQFF. Written as DNA, the CDR3 is TGTGCCAGCAGCCCTAGACAGGGACTCTCTAGCGGGAGGGGCGATGAGCAGTTCTTC.

The J gene is TRBJ1-2, the V gene TRBV15; D remains unclear. This CDR3 is built from 16 residues. Per the germline V gene, CDR1 is LNHNV and CDR2 is YYDKDF (reference sequence). The germline V and J ends were trimmed by 8 bases and 0 bases, with 19 bases remaining between them. This CDR3 is CATRHSQTNPNYGYTF. The CDR3 DNA is TGTGCCACCCGTCACAGCCAAACAAACCCTAACTATGGCTACACCTTC.

V usage is TRBV6-5 and J usage is TRBJ1-1; D uncertain. The V gene's germline CDR1 is MNHEY and CDR2 SVGAGI. The CDR3 is made up of 15 amino acids. The V end lost 0 bases, the J end lost 1 base, and 9 bases lay between the germline ends. The CDR3 reads CASSYSPGRNTEAFF. In nucleotides, the CDR3 is TGTGCCAGCAGTTACTCTCCGGGGAGGAACACTGAAGCTTTCTTT.

The rearrangement joins TRBV7-9 to TRBJ1-3, with a possible D match to TRBD1 (6 bases). CDR3 size: 14 residues. Germline V gene data show CDR1 as SEHNR and CDR2 as FQNEAQ (reference sequence). V was clipped by 8 bases and J by 2 bases, with 13 bases between them. The CDR3 spells CASGKTGTGNTIYF. The DNA of the CDR3 is TGTGCCAGCGGAAAAACAGGGACTGGAAACACCATATATTTT.

In its sample, this clone was seen a few times. The gene calls are TRBV6-5 and TRBJ1-1; D is possibly TRBD1 (6 bases). V shed 10 bases and J shed 2 bases, with 20 bases lying between them. The CDR3 length is 15 residues. In germline, CDR1 is MNHEY, CDR2 SVGAGI. The CDR3 nucleotides are TGTGCCACGGAGAATTTTGGGGGCGGCAACACTGAAGCTTTCTTT. This translates into CATENFGGGNTEAFF.

The V call is TRBV27, the J call TRBJ1-1; D unresolved. The CDR3 is 13 amino acids. CDR1 is MNHEY and CDR2 is SMNVEV in the germline V gene (reference sequence). Trimming cost V 6 bases and J 1 base, with 9 bases left between them. CDR3 nucleotides: TGTGCCAGCAGCCACCCAGGGAACACTGAAGCTTTCTTT. It specifies CASSHPGNTEAFF.

The chain uses TRBV1 and TRBJ1-1; the table's TRBD1 call for D was not verified on the DNA. TRBV1 is given as a pseudogene. CDR3 length equals 18 residues. The CDR3 DNA reads TGCACCAGCAGCCAAGAAAGTTCGAGGGGGCAGAGGAACACTGAAGCTTTCTTT. Its protein is CTSSQESSRGQRNTEAFF.

The rearrangement uses TRBV4-1 and TRBJ1-1; 9 nucleotides line up with TRBD1. V shed 0 bases, J shed 1 base, and the junction held 6 bases outside the gene matches. Germline V CDR1 and CDR2: MGHRA, YSYEKL. The CDR3 is 17 amino acids. CDR3 amino acids: CASSQEFPGQGNTEAFF. The CDR3, as DNA: TGCGCCAGCAGCCAAGAGTTTCCGGGACAGGGGAACACTGAAGCTTTCTTT.

This chain uses TRBV19 with TRBJ2-3, with 7 bases matching TRBD2. With 4 bases clipped from V and 0 bases from J, the junction kept 10 bases outside the gene matches. Germline CDR1 is LNHDA and CDR2 is SQIVND (reference sequence). The CDR3 covers 17 residues. CDR3 region: CASSTLFGSGSTDTQYF. For the CDR3, the DNA is TGTGCCAGTAGTACCCTCTTCGGTAGCGGGAGCACAGATACGCAGTATTTT.

J is TRBJ2-2 and V is TRBV6-6; 8 bases are a match to TRBD2. V was clipped by 4 bases and J by 2 bases; unmatched bases: 6. Per the germline V gene, CDR1 is MNHNY and CDR2 is SVGAGI (reference sequence). This CDR3 comprises 16 residues. DNA of the CDR3: TGTGCCAGCAGTTTGGCGACTAGCGCAAACACCGGGGAGCTGTTTTTT. As protein: CASSLATSANTGELFF.

The genes are TRBV29-1 and TRBJ1-5; 7 nucleotides match TRBD1. V lost 1 base, J lost 1 base, and 4 bases stayed unmatched. The germline CDR1 and CDR2 sequences are SQVTM and ANQGSEA. CDR3 size: 15 residues. CDR3 region: CSVEVGTDSNQPQHF. CDR3 DNA: TGCAGCGTTGAAGTTGGGACAGACAGCAATCAGCCCCAGCATTTT.

The chain has TRBV15 and TRBJ1-5, with D possibly matching TRBD1 (5 bases). Per the germline V gene, CDR1 is LNHNV and CDR2 is YYDKDF (reference sequence). The V end was cut by 5 bases, the J end by 1 base, with 12 bases between. The CDR3 contains 15 residues. The CDR3: CATSPDISSNQPQHF. The CDR3 DNA reads as TGTGCCACCAGCCCGGACATTTCGAGCAATCAGCCCCAGCATTTT.

The V gene is TRBV28, the J gene TRBJ1-2; no reliable D call. CDR3 length: 12 residues. V was pared by 7 bases and J by 4 bases, with 10 bases between. The germline V gene has CDR1 MDHEN and CDR2 SYDVKM. The CDR3 reads CASTAVSYGYTF. The CDR3 nucleotides read TGTGCCAGCACTGCGGTTTCCTATGGCTACACCTTC.

The chain is built from TRBV5-4 and TRBJ2-5; possibly TRBD1 for D (6 bases). CDR1 and CDR2 from the germline V gene are SGHNT and YYREEE (reference sequence). V dropped 3 bases and J dropped 3 bases, with 15 bases sitting between them. CDR3 length: 15 amino acids. The CDR3 bases are TGTGCCAGCAGCTCACCGGGACATAGCGAAGAGACCCAGTACTTC. It encodes CASSSPGHSEETQYF.

CDR3 bases: TGTGCCAGCAGCGCTTCAGGGAACACTGAAGCTTTCTTT. As protein: CASSASGNTEAFF. The V and J genes are TRBV9 and TRBJ1-1; D is unresolved. The V gene lost 3 bases and the J gene lost 1 base, with 7 bases spanning the gap. Germline V gene data show CDR1 as SGDLS and CDR2 as YYNGEE. CDR3 length: 13 amino acids. Full variable domain (remainder filled in from reference TRBV9 and TRBJ1-1): DSGVTQTPKHLITATGQRVTLRCSPRSGDLSVYWYQQSLDQGLQFLIQYYNGEERAKGNILERFSAQQFPDLHSELNLSSLELGDSALYFCASSASGNTEAFFGQGTRLTVV.

This clone was seen more than once but under ten times. The chain links TRBV6-1 to TRBJ1-1, with 7 nucleotides matching TRBD1. Germline V gene sequence: CDR1 MNHNS, CDR2 SASEGT. This CDR3 is 13 amino acids long. V shed 4 bases and J 7 bases; nucleotides not matched to a gene: 6. The CDR3 reads CASSAGTAIEAFF. For the CDR3, the DNA is TGTGCCAGCAGTGCCGGGACAGCGATTGAAGCTTTCTTT.

Here the CDR3 reads CSVEGIQGNEQFF. The CDR3 DNA reads as TGCAGCGTTGAGGGGATACAGGGAAATGAGCAGTTCTTC. The chain carries TRBV29-1 and TRBJ2-1, with a possible D match to TRBD1 (6 bases). The CDR3 extends over 13 amino acids. The germline gives CDR1 SQVTM, CDR2 ANQGSEA. The V end lost 3 bases, the J end lost 7 bases, and 13 bases lay between the germline ends.

V usage is TRBV19 and J usage is TRBJ1-1; 10 bases line up with TRBD1. With 5 bases clipped from V and 5 bases from J, the junction kept 14 bases outside the gene matches. CDR1 and CDR2 (germline): LNHDA, SQIVND (reference sequence). The CDR3 sequence is 17 residues long. The CDR3 loop is CASSPVPGQGLETEAFF. CDR3 nucleotide sequence: TGTGCCAGTAGTCCAGTCCCGGGACAGGGGTTGGAGACTGAAGCTTTCTTT.

The chain recombines TRBV19 with TRBJ1-1, with D possibly matching TRBD1 (6 bases). Germline CDR1 is LNHDA and CDR2 is SQIVND (reference sequence). The V end lost 4 bases, the J end lost 6 bases, and 21 bases lay between the germline ends. This CDR3 has 16 residues. CDR3 protein: CASSTTPQGLSPEAFF. The CDR3 nucleotides are TGTGCCAGTAGTACCACACCCCAGGGGCTCTCTCCTGAAGCTTTCTTT. Complete variable domain (other parts from reference TRBV19 and TRBJ1-1): DGGITQSPKYLFRKEGQNVTLSCEQNLNHDAMYWYRQDPGQGLRLIYYSQIVNDFQKGDIAEGYSVSREKKESFPLTVTSAQKNPTAFYLCASSTTPQGLSPEAFFGQGTRLTVV.

The chain links TRBV5-1 to TRBJ1-2; D possibly corresponds to TRBD1 (5 bases). Germline CDR1 is SGHRS and CDR2 is YFSETQ. The V and J ends lost 0 bases and 3 bases respectively, with 12 bases between them. This CDR3 contains 15 residues. DNA for the CDR3: TGCGCCAGCAGCTTGGACAGCCGGGGGGACTATGGCTACACCTTC. It translates to CASSLDSRGDYGYTF.

The V gene is TRBV5-1, the J gene TRBJ1-2; 10 positions match TRBD1. V shed 5 bases, J shed 8 bases, and the junction held 15 bases outside the gene matches. This CDR3 region has 16 residues. CDR1 and CDR2 (germline): SGHRS, YFSETQ. The CDR3 reads CASRLTGGEVTHGYTF. The CDR3 bases are TGCGCCAGCAGGTTGACAGGGGGCGAGGTAACTCACGGCTACACCTTC.

The rearrangement links TRBV6-6 to TRBJ2-3; perhaps TRBD2 as D (5 bases). The germline gives CDR1 MNHNY, CDR2 SVGAGI (reference sequence). The CDR3 covers 14 residues. Trimming removed 6 bases from V and 3 bases from J, with 13 bases in between. The CDR3 loop reads CASRSGVATDTQYF. In DNA, the CDR3 is TGTGCCAGCAGATCCGGGGTAGCAACAGATACGCAGTATTTT.

The chain employs TRBV5-6 and TRBJ1-2, with D possibly being TRBD1 (6 bases). This CDR3 contains 15 residues. V dropped 2 bases and J dropped 2 bases, with 13 bases sitting between them. CDR1 and CDR2 (germline): SGHDT, YYEEEE. CDR3 nucleotide sequence: TGTGCCAGCAGCTTTATTCGCCAGGGGAACTATGGCTACACCTTC. This sequence encodes CASSFIRQGNYGYTF.

The sample holds a few counts of this clone. J is TRBJ2-7 and V is TRBV7-8, with D maybe TRBD1 (5 bases). The CDR3 runs 14 residues. Germline-derived CDR1 and CDR2 are SGHVS and FQNEAQ. Trimming left V 0 bases short and J 6 bases short, with 12 bases between. The DNA of the CDR3 is TGTGCCAGCAGCTTAGCGGGGCAGGCTCCCGAGCAGTACTTC. The encoded protein is CASSLAGQAPEQYF.

The V gene is TRBV30, the J gene TRBJ2-7, with 13 nucleotides matching TRBD2. V lost 3 bases, J lost 9 bases, and 5 bases stayed unmatched. The CDR3 length is 13 residues. Germline lookup yields CDR1 GTSNPN and CDR2 SVGIG (reference sequence). DNA for the CDR3: TGTGCCTGGAGACTAGCGGGAGGGAACGTGCAGTACTTC. It codes for CAWRLAGGNVQYF. The full variable domain, rest sourced from reference TRBV30 and TRBJ2-7, is SQTIHQWPATLVQPVGSPLSLECTVEGTSNPNLYWYRQAAGRGLQLLFYSVGIGQISSEVPQNLSASRPQDRQFILSSKKLLLSDSGFYLCAWRLAGGNVQYFGPGTRLTVT.

V is TRBV29-1 and J is TRBJ1-2; 8 bases match TRBD1. Germline CDR1 and CDR2: SQVTM and ANQGSEA. This CDR3 region has 11 residues. Trimming cost V 7 bases and J 7 bases; bases outside gene matches: 5. The CDR3 bases are TGCAGCGGATCAGGGGGCTCTGGCTACACCTTC. It translates to CSGSGGSGYTF.

The CDR3 is CASSTPGLASYEQYF. The CDR3 DNA is TGTGCCAGCAGTACCCCGGGACTAGCCTCCTACGAGCAGTACTTC. The gene calls are TRBV27 and TRBJ2-7, with 9 bases matching TRBD2. The CDR3 extends over 15 amino acids. V lost 5 bases, J lost 0 bases, and 5 bases stayed unmatched. Germline CDR1 is MNHEY and CDR2 is SMNVEV (reference sequence).